Included here is one TCR beta chain sequence, with context. Self-reported history from a screening survey and questionnaire set each donor's cohort. Two negative PCRs, clearance, or symptom resolution were required of recovered Cohort 3 donors. Methods used by the authors: Estimated nucleated cell counts came from reference gene primer amplification. Sequencing used immunoSEQ multiplex PCR; TCRdb keeps in-frame clones, though not all of them. V and J calls and clone size are given by that table; D and trimming were obtained from the DNA. The profile shows roughly 500,000 clones, more than 85% of them singletons. CDR1 and CDR2 from the germline V gene are MDHEN and SYDVKM. The junction had 9 bases not matched to a gene; V was cut back by 7 bases and J by 0 bases. The CDR3 sequence is 17 residues long. This specimen belongs to a study of blood T cell repertoires in COVID-19. Study background: Researchers got acute and convalescent COVID-19 samples from the United States, Italy and Spain.

The material sequenced was PBMCs or T cells enriched from blood (not recorded which). The TCR was taken from a woman aged 60-75 years who had recovered from COVID-19. This rearrangement joins TRBV28 to TRBJ2-6; 7 nucleotides line up with TRBD1. This CDR3 is CASISRTGPSGANVLTF. The DNA for the CDR3 is TGTGCCAGCATCTCTCGGACAGGCCCCTCTGGGGCCAACGTCCTGACTTTC.